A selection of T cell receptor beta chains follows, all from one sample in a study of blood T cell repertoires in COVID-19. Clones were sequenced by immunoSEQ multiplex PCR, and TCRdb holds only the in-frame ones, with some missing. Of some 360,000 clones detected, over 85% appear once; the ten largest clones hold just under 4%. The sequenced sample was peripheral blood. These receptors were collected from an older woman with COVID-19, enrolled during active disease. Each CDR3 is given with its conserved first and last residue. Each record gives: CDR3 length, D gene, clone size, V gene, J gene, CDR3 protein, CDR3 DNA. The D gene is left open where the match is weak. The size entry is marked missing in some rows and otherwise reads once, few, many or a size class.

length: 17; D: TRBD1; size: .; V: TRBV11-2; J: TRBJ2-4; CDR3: CASSLEGTGANKNIQYF; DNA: TGTGCCAGCAGCTTAGAAGGGACAGGGGCGAACAAAAACATTCAGTACTTC
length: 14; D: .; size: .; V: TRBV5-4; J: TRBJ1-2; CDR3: CASSFISRNYGYTF; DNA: TGTGCCAGCAGCTTTATTAGCAGAAACTATGGCTACACCTTC
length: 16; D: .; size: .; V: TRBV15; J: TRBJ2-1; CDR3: CATSEGTGTSYNEQFF; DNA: TGTGCCACCAGCGAAGGAACAGGTACCTCCTACAATGAGCAGTTCTTC
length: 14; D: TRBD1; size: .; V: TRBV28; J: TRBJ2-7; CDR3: CASSLGTGSYEQYF; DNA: TGTGCCAGCAGTTTAGGGACAGGTTCCTACGAGCAGTACTTC
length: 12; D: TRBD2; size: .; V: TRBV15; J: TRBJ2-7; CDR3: CATGTRSSEQYF; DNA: TGTGCCACCGGGACTAGGTCCTCCGAGCAGTACTTC
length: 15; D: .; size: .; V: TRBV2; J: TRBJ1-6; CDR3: CASMMAVLPNSPLHF; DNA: TGTGCCAGCATGATGGCTGTCCTCCCGAATTCACCCCTCCACTTT
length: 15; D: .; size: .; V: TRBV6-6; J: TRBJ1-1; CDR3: CASSPPGGMRTEAFF; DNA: TGTGCCAGCAGTCCGCCGGGGGGAATGCGAACTGAAGCTTTCTTT
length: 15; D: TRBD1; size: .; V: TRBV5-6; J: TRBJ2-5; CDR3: CASSIGTGGAETQYF; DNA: TGTGCCAGCAGCATAGGGACAGGGGGCGCAGAGACCCAGTACTTC
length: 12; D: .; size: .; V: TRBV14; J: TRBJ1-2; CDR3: CASSRGYYGYTF; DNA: TGTGCCAGCAGCCGAGGGTACTATGGCTACACCTTC
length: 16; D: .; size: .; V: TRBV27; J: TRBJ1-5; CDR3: CASRPSTFRRNQPQHF; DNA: TGTGCCAGCAGACCATCGACATTCCGGCGCAATCAGCCCCAGCATTTT
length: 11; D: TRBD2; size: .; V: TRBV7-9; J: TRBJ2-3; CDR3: CASGGEDTQYF; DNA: TGTGCCAGCGGGGGGGAAGATACGCAGTATTTT
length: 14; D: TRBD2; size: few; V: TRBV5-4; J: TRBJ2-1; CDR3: CASSWRLAGSEQFF; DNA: TGTGCCAGCAGCTGGAGGCTAGCGGGGAGTGAGCAGTTCTTC
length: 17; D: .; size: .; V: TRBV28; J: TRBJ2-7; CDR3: CASSLHTQGRVVYEQYF; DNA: TGTGCCAGCAGTTTACACACCCAGGGGCGGGTTGTCTACGAGCAGTACTTC
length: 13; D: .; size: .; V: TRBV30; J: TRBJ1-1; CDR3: CAWSVRGNTEAFF; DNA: TGTGCCTGGAGTGTAAGGGGGAACACTGAAGCTTTCTTT
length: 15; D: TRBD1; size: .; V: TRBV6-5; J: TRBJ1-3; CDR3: CASISMTGSGNTIYF; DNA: TGTGCCAGCATTTCTATGACAGGGTCTGGAAACACCATATATTTT
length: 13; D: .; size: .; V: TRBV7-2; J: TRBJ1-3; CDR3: CASSTQTPNTIYF; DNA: TGTGCCAGCAGCACCCAGACACCCAACACCATATATTTT
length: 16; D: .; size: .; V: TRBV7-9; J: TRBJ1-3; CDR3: CASSLAAANSGNTIYF; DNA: TGTGCCAGCAGCTTAGCGGCGGCGAACTCTGGAAACACCATATATTTT
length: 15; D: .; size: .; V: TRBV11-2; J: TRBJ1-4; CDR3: CASSLTGGLGEKLFF; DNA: TGTGCCAGCAGCTTAACCGGGGGGCTAGGCGAAAAACTGTTTTTT
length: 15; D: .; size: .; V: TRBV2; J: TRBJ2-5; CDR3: CASTGRAGIGETQYF; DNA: TGTGCCAGCACCGGTCGCGCGGGGATCGGCGAGACCCAGTACTTC
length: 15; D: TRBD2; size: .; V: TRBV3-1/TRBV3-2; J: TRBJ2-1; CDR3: CASSQSGGAFNEQFF; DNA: TGTGCCAGCAGCCAAAGCGGGGGGGCCTTCAATGAGCAGTTCTTC
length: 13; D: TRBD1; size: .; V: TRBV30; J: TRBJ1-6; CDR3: CAGQGIYNSPLHF; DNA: TGTGCCGGACAGGGAATCTATAATTCACCCCTCCACTTT
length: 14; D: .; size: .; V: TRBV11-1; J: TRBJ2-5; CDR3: CASSLGTGIETQYF; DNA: TGTGCCAGCAGCTTAGGTACAGGGATAGAGACCCAGTACTTC
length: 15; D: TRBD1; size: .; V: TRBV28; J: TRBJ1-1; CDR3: CASSWGTGGGTEAFF; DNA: TGTGCCAGCAGTTGGGGGACAGGGGGAGGAACTGAAGCTTTCTTT
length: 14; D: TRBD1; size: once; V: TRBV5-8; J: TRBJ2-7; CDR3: CASSSRTGVDEQYF; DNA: TGTGCCAGCAGCTCCCGGACAGGGGTGGACGAGCAGTACTTC
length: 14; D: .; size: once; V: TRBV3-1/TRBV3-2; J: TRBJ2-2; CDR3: CASRQGGATGELFF; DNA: TGTGCCAGCAGACAGGGAGGGGCCACCGGGGAGCTGTTTTTT
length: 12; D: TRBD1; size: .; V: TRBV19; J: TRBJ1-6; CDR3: CASDRGGSPLHF; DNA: TGTGCCAGCGACAGGGGTGGTTCACCCCTCCACTTT
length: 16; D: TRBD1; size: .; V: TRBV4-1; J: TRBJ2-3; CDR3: CASSQPGQTSTDTQYF; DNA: TGCGCCAGCAGCCAACCGGGACAGACTAGCACAGATACGCAGTATTTT
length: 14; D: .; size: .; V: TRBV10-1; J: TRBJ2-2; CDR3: CASSGQLNTGELFF; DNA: TGCGCCAGCAGTGGGCAGTTGAACACCGGGGAGCTGTTTTTT
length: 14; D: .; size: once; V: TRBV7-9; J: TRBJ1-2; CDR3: CASSPGREPYGYTF; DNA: TGTGCCAGCAGCCCGGGCCGGGAACCCTATGGCTACACCTTC
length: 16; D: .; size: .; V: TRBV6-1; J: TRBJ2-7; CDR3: CASSGTGTASSYEQYF; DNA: TGTGCCAGCAGTGGGACCGGGACTGCTAGCTCCTACGAGCAGTACTTC
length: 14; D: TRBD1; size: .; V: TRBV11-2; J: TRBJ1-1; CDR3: CASSTDRGNTEAFF; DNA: TGTGCCAGCAGCACAGACAGGGGAAACACTGAAGCTTTCTTT
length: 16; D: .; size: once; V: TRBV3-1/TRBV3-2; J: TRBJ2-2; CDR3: CASSPKRGTQTGELFF; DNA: TGTGCCAGCAGCCCTAAAAGAGGCACTCAGACCGGGGAGCTGTTTTTT
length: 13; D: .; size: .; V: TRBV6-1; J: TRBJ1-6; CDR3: CASSLEGLPPLHF; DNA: TGTGCCAGCAGTTTAGAGGGTTTGCCACCCCTCCACTTT
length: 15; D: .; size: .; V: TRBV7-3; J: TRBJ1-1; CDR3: CASSLTSREGAEAFF; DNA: TGTGCCAGCAGCTTAACGAGCAGGGAGGGGGCTGAAGCTTTCTTT
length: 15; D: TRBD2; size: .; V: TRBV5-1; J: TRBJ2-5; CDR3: CASSLAGAGGHNQYF; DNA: TGCGCCAGCAGCTTGGCCGGAGCGGGGGGCCACAACCAGTACTTC
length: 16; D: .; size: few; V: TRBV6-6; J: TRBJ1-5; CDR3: CASRPGKTGSHQPQHF; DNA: TGTGCCAGCAGGCCGGGGAAAACAGGGAGTCATCAGCCCCAGCATTTT
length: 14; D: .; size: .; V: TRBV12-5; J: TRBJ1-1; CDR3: CASGGDIPGTEAFF; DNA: TGTGCTAGTGGGGGAGACATTCCAGGCACTGAAGCTTTCTTT
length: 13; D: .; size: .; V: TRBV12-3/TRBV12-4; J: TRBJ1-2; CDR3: CASRPDRNYGYTF; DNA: TGTGCCAGCAGGCCGGACAGAAACTATGGCTACACCTTC
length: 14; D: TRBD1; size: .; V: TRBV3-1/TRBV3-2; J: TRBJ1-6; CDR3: CASSTDRGPSPLHF; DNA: TGTGCCAGCAGCACAGACAGGGGGCCTTCACCCCTCCACTTT
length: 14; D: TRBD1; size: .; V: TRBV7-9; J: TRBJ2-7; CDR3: CASSRTGGDYEQYF; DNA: TGTGCCAGCAGCCGGACAGGGGGGGACTACGAGCAGTACTTC
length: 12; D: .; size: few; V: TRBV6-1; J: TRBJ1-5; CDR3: CASSEFRRDSDF; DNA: TGTGCCAGCAGTGAATTTCGCCGGGACTCGGATTTT
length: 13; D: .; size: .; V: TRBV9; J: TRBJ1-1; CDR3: CASSFSQGSEAFF; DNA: TGTGCCAGCAGCTTTTCACAGGGATCTGAAGCTTTCTTT
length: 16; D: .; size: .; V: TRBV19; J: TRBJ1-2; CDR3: CASSNLMVQMNYGYTF; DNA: TGTGCCAGTAGTAATCTCATGGTTCAGATGAACTATGGCTACACCTTC
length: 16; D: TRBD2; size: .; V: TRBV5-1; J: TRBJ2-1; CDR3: CASSLSGAAEYNEQFF; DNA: TGCGCCAGCAGCCTGAGCGGGGCAGCTGAGTACAATGAGCAGTTCTTC
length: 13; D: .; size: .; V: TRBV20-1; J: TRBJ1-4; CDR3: CSASGQSNEKLFF; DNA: TGCAGTGCTAGTGGACAGTCTAATGAAAAACTGTTTTTT
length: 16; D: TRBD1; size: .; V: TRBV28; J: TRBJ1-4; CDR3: CASSFYPQGANEKLFF; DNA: TGTGCCAGCAGTTTTTACCCCCAGGGGGCTAATGAAAAACTGTTTTTT
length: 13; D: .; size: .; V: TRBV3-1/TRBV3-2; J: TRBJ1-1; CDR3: CASSHLGVREAFF; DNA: TGTGCCAGCAGCCACCTCGGGGTTCGCGAAGCTTTCTTT
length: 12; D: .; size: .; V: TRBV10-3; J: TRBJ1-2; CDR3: CAISESGGSGTF; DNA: TGTGCCATCAGTGAGTCGGGCGGGTCCGGCACCTTC
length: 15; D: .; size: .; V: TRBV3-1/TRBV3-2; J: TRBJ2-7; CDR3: CASSQEIAVSYEQYF; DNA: TGTGCCAGCAGCCAAGAGATAGCGGTCTCCTACGAGCAGTACTTC
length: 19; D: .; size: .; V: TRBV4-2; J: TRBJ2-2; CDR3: CASSQEGRGAAGVTGELFF; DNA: TGTGCCAGCAGCCAAGAGGGGCGGGGAGCTGCGGGCGTCACCGGGGAGCTGTTTTTT
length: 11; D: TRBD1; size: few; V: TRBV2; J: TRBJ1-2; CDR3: CASDRGNGYTF; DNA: TGTGCCAGCGACAGGGGGAACGGCTACACCTTC